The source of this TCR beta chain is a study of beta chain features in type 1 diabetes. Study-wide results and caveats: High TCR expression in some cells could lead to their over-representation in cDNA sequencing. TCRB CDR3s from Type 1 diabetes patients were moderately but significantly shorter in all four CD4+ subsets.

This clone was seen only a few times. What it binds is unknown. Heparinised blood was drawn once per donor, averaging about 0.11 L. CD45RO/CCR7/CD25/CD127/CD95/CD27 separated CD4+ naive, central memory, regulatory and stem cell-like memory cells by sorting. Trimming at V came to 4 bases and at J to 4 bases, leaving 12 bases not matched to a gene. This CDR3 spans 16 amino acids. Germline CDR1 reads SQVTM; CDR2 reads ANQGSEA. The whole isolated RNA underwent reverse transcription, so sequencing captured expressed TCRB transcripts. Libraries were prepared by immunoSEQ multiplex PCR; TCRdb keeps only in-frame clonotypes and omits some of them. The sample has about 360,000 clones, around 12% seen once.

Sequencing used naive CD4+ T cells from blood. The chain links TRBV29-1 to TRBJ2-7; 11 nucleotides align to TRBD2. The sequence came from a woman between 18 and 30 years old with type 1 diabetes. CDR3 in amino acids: CSVGRRLAGNAYEQYF. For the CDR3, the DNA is TGCAGCGTTGGGCGTAGACTAGCGGGAAACGCGTACGAGCAGTACTTC.